The T cell receptor (beta chain) described here comes from a study of CD8 T cells in Susac syndrome. A quantity of 0.5 to 1 ug RNA underwent reverse transcription using random hexamers. Across 54 Vbeta and 13 Jbeta, TCR beta CDR3 was amplified with immunoSEQ multiplex PCR. TCRdb called the immunoSEQ multiplex PCR reads again in MiXCR, with one record for every CDR3 protein. The data hold roughly 120,000 distinct CDR3 sequences, with about 92% observed a single time. The V gene's germline CDR1 is SQVTM and CDR2 ANQGSEA. V trimming: 4 bases; J trimming: 3 bases; junction bases outside the gene matches: 5. The CDR3 sequence is 13 residues long. Negative isolation yielded the CD8+ and CD4+ T cells, while FACS enriched the TEMRA cells.

The V call is TRBV29-1, the J call TRBJ1-1; TRBD1 matches 7 bases. Source material: CD4+ T cells from PBMCs. The TCR was taken from a human donor with multiple sclerosis. CDR3 DNA: TGCAGCGTTGTCGGACAGGTTTACACTGAAGCTTTCTTT. The encoded protein is CSVVGQVYTEAFF. Complete variable domain (other parts from reference TRBV29-1 and TRBJ1-1): SAVISQKPSRDICQRGTSLTIQCQVDSQVTMMFWYRQQPGQSLTLIATANQGSEATYESGFVIDKFPISRPNLTFSTLTVSNMSPEDSSIYLCSVVGQVYTEAFFGQGTRLTVV.